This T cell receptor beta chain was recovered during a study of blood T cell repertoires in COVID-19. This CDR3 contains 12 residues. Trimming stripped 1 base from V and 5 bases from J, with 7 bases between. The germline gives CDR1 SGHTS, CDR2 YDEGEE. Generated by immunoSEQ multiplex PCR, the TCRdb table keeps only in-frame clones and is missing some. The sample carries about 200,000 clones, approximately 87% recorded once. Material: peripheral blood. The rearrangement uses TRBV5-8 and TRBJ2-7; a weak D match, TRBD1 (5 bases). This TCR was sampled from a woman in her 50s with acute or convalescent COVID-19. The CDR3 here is CASSLLGDEQYF. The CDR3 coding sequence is TGTGCCAGCAGCTTGTTAGGGGACGAGCAGTACTTC.